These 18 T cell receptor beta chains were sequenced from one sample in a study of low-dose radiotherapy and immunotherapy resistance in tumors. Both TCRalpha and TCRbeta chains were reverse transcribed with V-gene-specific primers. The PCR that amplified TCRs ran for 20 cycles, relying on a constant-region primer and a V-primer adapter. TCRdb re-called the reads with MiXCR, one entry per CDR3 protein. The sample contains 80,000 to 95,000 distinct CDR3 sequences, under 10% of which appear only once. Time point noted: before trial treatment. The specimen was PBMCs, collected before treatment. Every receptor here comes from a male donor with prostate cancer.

CDR3 in amino acids: CASSYSHGRGLGEQFF. CDR3 DNA sequence: TGTGCCAGCAGTTACTCTCACGGGAGGGGGCTTGGTGAGCAGTTCTTC. The V call is TRBV6-5, the J call TRBJ2-1, with D perhaps matching TRBD2 (8 bases). The V end lost 0 bases, the J end lost 9 bases, and 18 bases lay between the germline ends. Germline V gives CDR1 MNHEY, CDR2 SVGAGI. The CDR3 contains 16 residues.

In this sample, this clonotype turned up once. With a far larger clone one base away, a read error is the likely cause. For the CDR3, the DNA is TGTGCCAGCACTGGCCGAGGACAGGGGGCGTACGAGCAGTTCTTC. Translation gives CASTGRGQGAYEQFF. The V gene is TRBV28, the J gene TRBJ2-1, with 11 bases fitting TRBD1. The junction had 12 bases not matched to a gene; V was cut back by 7 bases and J by 10 bases. This CDR3 has 15 amino acids. Germline CDR1 and CDR2: MDHEN and SYDVKM.

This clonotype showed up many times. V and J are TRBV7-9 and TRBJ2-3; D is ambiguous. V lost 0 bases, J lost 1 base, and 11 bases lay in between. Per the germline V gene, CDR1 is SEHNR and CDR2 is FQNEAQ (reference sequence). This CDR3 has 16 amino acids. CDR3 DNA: TGTGCCAGCAGCTTAGCCACGGGCTCTGGCACAGATACGCAGTATTTT. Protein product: CASSLATGSGTDTQYF.

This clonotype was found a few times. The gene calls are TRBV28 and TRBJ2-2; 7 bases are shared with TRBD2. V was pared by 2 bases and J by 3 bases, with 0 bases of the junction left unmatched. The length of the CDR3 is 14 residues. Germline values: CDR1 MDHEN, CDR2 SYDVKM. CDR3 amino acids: CASSLTSDTGELFF. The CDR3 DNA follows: TGTGCCAGCAGTTTAACTAGCGACACCGGGGAGCTGTTTTTT.

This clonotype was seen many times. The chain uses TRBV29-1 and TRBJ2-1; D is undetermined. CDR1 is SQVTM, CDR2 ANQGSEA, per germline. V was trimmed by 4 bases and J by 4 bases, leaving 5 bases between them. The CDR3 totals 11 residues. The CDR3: CSVVGYNEQFF. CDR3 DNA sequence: TGCAGCGTTGTCGGGTACAATGAGCAGTTCTTC.

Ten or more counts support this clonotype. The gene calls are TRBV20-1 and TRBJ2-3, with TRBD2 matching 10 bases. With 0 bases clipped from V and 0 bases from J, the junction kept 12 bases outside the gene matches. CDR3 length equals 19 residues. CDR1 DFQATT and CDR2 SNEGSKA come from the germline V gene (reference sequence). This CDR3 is CSARERGSGRSASTDTQYF. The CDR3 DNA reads TGCAGTGCTAGAGAGCGAGGTAGCGGGAGGTCAGCGAGCACAGATACGCAGTATTTT.

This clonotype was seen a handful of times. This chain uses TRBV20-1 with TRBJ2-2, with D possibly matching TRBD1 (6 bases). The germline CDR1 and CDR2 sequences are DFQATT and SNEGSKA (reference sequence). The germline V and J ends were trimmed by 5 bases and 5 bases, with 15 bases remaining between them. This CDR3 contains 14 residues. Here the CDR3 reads CSASGTRTTGELFF. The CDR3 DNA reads TGCAGTGCTTCCGGGACAAGGACGACCGGGGAGCTGTTTTTT.

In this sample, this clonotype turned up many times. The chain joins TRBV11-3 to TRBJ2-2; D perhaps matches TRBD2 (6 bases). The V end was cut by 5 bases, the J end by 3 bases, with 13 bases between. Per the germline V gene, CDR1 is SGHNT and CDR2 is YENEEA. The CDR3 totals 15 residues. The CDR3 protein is CASSPGAGYTGELFF. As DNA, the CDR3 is TGTGCCAGCAGCCCGGGAGCAGGGTACACCGGGGAGCTGTTTTTT.

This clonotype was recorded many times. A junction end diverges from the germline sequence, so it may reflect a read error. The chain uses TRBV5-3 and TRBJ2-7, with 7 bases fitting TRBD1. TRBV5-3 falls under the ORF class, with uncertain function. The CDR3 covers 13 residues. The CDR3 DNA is TGTGCCAGCAGCTTGGGACAGAGCTACGAGCAGTACTTC. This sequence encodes CASSLGQSYEQYF.

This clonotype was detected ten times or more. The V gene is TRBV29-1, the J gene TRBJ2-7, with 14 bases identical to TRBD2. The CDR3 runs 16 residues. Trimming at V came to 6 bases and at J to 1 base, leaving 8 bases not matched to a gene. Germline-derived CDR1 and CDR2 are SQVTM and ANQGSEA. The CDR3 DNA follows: TGCAGCGTGGGGGGACTAGCGGGAGAGGTTTCCTACGAGCAGTACTTC. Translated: CSVGGLAGEVSYEQYF.

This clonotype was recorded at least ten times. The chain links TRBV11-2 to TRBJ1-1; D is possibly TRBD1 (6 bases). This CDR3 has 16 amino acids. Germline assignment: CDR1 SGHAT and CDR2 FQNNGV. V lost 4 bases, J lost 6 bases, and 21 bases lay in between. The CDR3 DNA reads TGTGCCAGCAGCTCTCACCTTAACAGGGCTGGCTCTGAAGCTTTCTTT. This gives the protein CASSSHLNRAGSEAFF.

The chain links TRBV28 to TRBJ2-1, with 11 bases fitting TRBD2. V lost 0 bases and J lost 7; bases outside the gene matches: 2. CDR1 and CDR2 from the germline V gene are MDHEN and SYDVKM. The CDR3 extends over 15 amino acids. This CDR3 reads CASSLWTSGINEQFF. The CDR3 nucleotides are TGTGCCAGCAGTTTATGGACTAGCGGGATTAATGAGCAGTTCTTC.

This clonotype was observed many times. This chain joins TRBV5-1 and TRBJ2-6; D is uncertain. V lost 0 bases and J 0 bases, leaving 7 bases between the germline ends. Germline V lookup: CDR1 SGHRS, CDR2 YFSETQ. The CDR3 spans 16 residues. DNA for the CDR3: TGCGCCAGCAGCTTGGACGGTCCCTCTGGGGCCAACGTCCTGACTTTC. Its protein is CASSLDGPSGANVLTF.

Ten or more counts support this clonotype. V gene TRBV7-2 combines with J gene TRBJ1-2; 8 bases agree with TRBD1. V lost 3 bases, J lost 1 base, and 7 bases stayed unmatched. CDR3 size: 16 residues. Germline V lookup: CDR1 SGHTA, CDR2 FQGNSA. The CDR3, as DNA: TGTGCCAGCAGCTTGGGGACAGGTGGACTTAACTATGGCTACACCTTC. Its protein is CASSLGTGGLNYGYTF.

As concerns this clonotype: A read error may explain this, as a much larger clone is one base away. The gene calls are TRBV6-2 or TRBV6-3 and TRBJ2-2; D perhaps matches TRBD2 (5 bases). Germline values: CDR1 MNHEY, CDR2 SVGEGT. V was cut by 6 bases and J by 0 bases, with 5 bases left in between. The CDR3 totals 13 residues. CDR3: CASRRANTGELFF. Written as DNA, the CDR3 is TGTGCCAGCAGGCGGGCGAACACCGGGGAGCTGTTTTTT.

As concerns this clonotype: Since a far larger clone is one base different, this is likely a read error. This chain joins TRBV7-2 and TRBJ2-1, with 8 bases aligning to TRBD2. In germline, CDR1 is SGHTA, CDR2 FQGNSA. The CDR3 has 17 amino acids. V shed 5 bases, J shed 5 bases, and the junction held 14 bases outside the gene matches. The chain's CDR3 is CASSMPVKTGGNNEQFF. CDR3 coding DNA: TGTGCCAGCAGCATGCCCGTCAAGACGGGAGGGAACAATGAGCAGTTCTTC.

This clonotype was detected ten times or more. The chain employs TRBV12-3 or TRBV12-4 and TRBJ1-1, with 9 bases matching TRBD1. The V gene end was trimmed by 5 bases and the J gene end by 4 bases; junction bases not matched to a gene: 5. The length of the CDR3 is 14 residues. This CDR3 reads CASSPTGGITEAFF. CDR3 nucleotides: TGTGCCAGCAGTCCGACAGGGGGTATCACTGAAGCTTTCTTT.

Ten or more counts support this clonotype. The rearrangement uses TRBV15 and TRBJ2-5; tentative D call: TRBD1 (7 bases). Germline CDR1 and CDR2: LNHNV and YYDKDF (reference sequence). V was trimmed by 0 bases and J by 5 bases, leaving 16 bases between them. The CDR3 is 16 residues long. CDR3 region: CATSRDESGGWETQYF. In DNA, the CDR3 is TGTGCCACCAGCAGAGATGAGTCAGGGGGGTGGGAGACCCAGTACTTC.